This T cell receptor beta chain was captured in a study of blood T cell repertoires in COVID-19. Looking at the study overall: Samples representing acute and convalescent COVID-19 were sourced from the United States, Italy and Spain. PBMCs, B-cell-depleted T cells, or T cells were the source of the cDNA or gDNA that made up the material.

Per the study methods: Estimated nucleated cell counts came from reference gene primer amplification. Assay used: immunoSEQ multiplex PCR; TCRdb lists only in-frame clones, some missing. V and J calls and clone size come straight from that table; D and trimming were deduced from the DNA. Among about 25,000 clones listed, roughly 87% were seen once. V lost 4 bases, J lost 4 bases, and 13 bases stayed unmatched. CDR3 size: 17 residues. Germline CDR1 is SNHLY and CDR2 is FYNNEI. The rearrangement uses TRBV2 and TRBJ2-3; TRBD2 matches at 8 bases. The TCR sequence derives from a human donor with active COVID-19. The donor label of this sample is uncertain. Sequencing used peripheral blood. CDR3 loop: CASSGVSGLGSADTQYF. CDR3 DNA: TGTGCCAGCAGTGGAGTATCGGGACTAGGGAGCGCAGATACGCAGTATTTT.